These T cell receptor beta chains were read from a single sample in a study of T cell repertoires in cytomegalovirus infection. From the reads, TCRdb called clonotypes with MiXCR, one entry per CDR3 protein. The sample has just under 500,000 distinct CDR3 sequences, around a third seen once. These TCRs' antigens remain unknown. Sequenced here: cultured PBMCs, sampled from culture after CMV antigen stimulation. The receptors shown here come from a human donor in good health (CMV status not recorded). Some clones in this sample may be carry-over from other donors' samples. Each CDR3 is given with its conserved first and last residue. The D gene is left open where the match is weak. Where a row states a size, it is once, few, many or the class of an expanded clone; other rows omit it.

d_gene	abundance	j_gene	v_gene	CDR3nt	CDR3aa
.	many	TRBJ1-1	TRBV12-3/TRBV12-4	TGTGCCAGCAGTTTAGGGGCAGGTAACACTGAAGCTTTCTTT	CASSLGAGNTEAFF
TRBD1	.	TRBJ2-1	TRBV18	TGTGCCAGCTCACCAAGGACAGGCTTTGGCTACAATGAGCAGTTCTTC	CASSPRTGFGYNEQFF
.	few	TRBJ2-7	TRBV24-1	TGTGCCACCAGTGACTCCTGGAGGGACGAGCAGTACTTC	CATSDSWRDEQYF
.	.	TRBJ2-1	TRBV28	TGTGCCAGCAGTTCCGTACCGCGATCTAGCCTGTTCTTC	CASSSVPRSSLFF
TRBD2	.	TRBJ2-1	TRBV14	TGTGCCAGCACCTCACGACTAGCGGGAGTCAATGAGCAGTTCTTC	CASTSRLAGVNEQFF
.	.	TRBJ2-2	TRBV11-2	TGTGCCAGCAGCAAGACAGGGAGCGGGACCGGGGAGCTGTTTTTT	CASSKTGSGTGELFF
TRBD1	.	TRBJ1-3	TRBV27	TGTGCCAGCAGTCCGTCCCGGGACAGGGTCGGAAACACCATATATTTT	CASSPSRDRVGNTIYF
.	.	TRBJ1-1	TRBV5-1	TGCGCCAGCAGCTTTTGGACAGAGAACACTGAAGCTTTCTTT	CASSFWTENTEAFF
TRBD2	few	TRBJ2-7	TRBV6-1	TGTGCCAGCAGACTTCTAGCGGACTCCCTCTACGAGCAGTACTTC	CASRLLADSLYEQYF
.	few	TRBJ1-2	TRBV4-1	TGCGCCAGCAGCCAAGACCCCCAGGGCTCGCTTGGCTACACCTTC	CASSQDPQGSLGYTF
TRBD1	few	TRBJ1-2	TRBV7-2	TGTGCCAGCAGGACGACAGGGGGATATGGCTACACCTTC	CASRTTGGYGYTF
.	.	TRBJ1-2	TRBV4-1	TGCGCCAGCAGCCAAGCAGGGCCCTATGGCTACACCTTC	CASSQAGPYGYTF
TRBD1	.	TRBJ2-1	TRBV6-6	TGTGCCAGCAGTTCGGGACAGGGGGATTATGAGCAGTTCTTC	CASSSGQGDYEQFF
TRBD2	.	TRBJ2-3	TRBV19	TGTGCCAGTAGTACCCTAAGGACTAGCGGGGTACATACGCAGTATTTT	CASSTLRTSGVHTQYF
TRBD2	.	TRBJ2-5	TRBV6-7	TGTGCCAGCAGGGGACTAGCGGGAAAAGAGACCCAGTACTTC	CASRGLAGKETQYF
.	.	TRBJ2-7	TRBV7-9	TGTGCCAGCAGCTTACCGGGACGACGCCTATACTTC	CASSLPGRRLYF
TRBD1	.	TRBJ2-3	TRBV9	TGTGCCAGCAGCACCCCCCGACAGGGGGCTAGGGATACGCAGTATTTT	CASSTPRQGARDTQYF
.	.	TRBJ1-2	TRBV4-1	TGCGCCAGCAGCCAAGAAGGACTGTACTATGGCTACACCTTC	CASSQEGLYYGYTF
TRBD2	few	TRBJ2-7	TRBV10-3	TGTGCCATCAGTGACCGCGGGACTACCTACGAGCAGTACTTC	CAISDRGTTYEQYF
.	.	TRBJ2-3	TRBV6-6	TGTGCCAGCAGCCTCGGACCGCCGGGCGCAGATACGCAGTATTTT	CASSLGPPGADTQYF
.	.	TRBJ1-1	TRBV12-3/TRBV12-4	TGTGCCAGCAGTTTAGGCGACAGATCGGGGAACACTGAAGCTTTCTTT	CASSLGDRSGNTEAFF
.	.	TRBJ2-1	TRBV5-6	TGTGCCAGCAGACAGATCAACTATGGTGAGCAGTTCTTC	CASRQINYGEQFF
.	few	TRBJ2-2	TRBV4-1	TGTGCCAGCAGCCAAGCCGGAAGTTCCGGGGAGCTGTTTTTT	CASSQAGSSGELFF
.	.	TRBJ1-4	TRBV6-6	TGTGCCAGCAGTTACGGGCAGGGATATGCAACTAATGAAAAACTGTTTTTT	CASSYGQGYATNEKLFF
TRBD2	few	TRBJ2-5	TRBV6-2/TRBV6-3	TGTGCCAGCAGAGGACTAGCGGGTTTCCAAGAGACCCAGTACTTC	CASRGLAGFQETQYF
TRBD1	.	TRBJ2-5	TRBV25-1	TGTGCCAGCAGCCCCCCGGGACAGGGATCGGAGACCCAGTACTTC	CASSPPGQGSETQYF
.	few	TRBJ2-1	TRBV6-1	TGTGCCAGCAGTGAAGGAGGCGCCCACAAGCAGTTCTTC	CASSEGGAHKQFF
.	.	TRBJ2-7	TRBV6-2/TRBV6-3	TGTGCCAGCAGGATGGGGCGAGCTAATCACTACGAGCAGTACTTC	CASRMGRANHYEQYF
TRBD2	few	TRBJ2-7	TRBV28	TGTGCCAGCGAGCCCGGGACTAGCGGGAGGGTTTACGAGCAGTACTTC	CASEPGTSGRVYEQYF
TRBD2	few	TRBJ2-5	TRBV12-3/TRBV12-4	TGTGCCAGCAGTCATAGCGGGAGCCAAGAGACCCAGTACTTC	CASSHSGSQETQYF
.	.	TRBJ1-2	TRBV5-4	TGTGCCAGCAGCTTGCCAGGCGAGCTTTATGGCTACACCTTC	CASSLPGELYGYTF
TRBD2	.	TRBJ2-1	TRBV7-6	TGTGCCAGCAGTATAGCGGGTGAGCAGTTCTTC	CASSIAGEQFF
TRBD2	once	TRBJ2-1	TRBV7-2	TGTGCCAGCAGCTTAGAGGCGGGGGGGGGGTATGAGCAGTTCTTC	CASSLEAGGGYEQFF
TRBD2	many	TRBJ2-2	TRBV7-6	TGTGCCAGCAGCCTCGGACCTAGCGGTTTAAACACCGGGGAGCTGTTTTTT	CASSLGPSGLNTGELFF
.	few	TRBJ2-7	TRBV6-6	TGTGCCAGCAGTTACTCTCCACAACCCTCCTACGAGCAGTACTTC	CASSYSPQPSYEQYF
.	.	TRBJ1-2	TRBV20-1	TGCAGTGCTAGAGGAACAGGGCAAAACTATGGCTACACCTTC	CSARGTGQNYGYTF
.	few	TRBJ1-4	TRBV7-8	TGTGCCAGCAGCTTACAGACATCAACTAATGAAAAACTGTTTTTT	CASSLQTSTNEKLFF
TRBD2	.	TRBJ2-1	TRBV28	TGTGCCAGCAGTTTGCGGACTAGCGGGCCCTACAATGAGCAGTTCTTC	CASSLRTSGPYNEQFF